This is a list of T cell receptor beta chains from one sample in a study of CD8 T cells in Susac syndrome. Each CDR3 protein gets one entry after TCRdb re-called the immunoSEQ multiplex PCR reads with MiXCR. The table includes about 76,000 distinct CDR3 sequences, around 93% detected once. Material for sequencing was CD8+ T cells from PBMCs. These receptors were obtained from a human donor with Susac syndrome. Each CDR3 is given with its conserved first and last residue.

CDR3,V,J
CASSESLAGDNEQFF,TRBV10-1,TRBJ2-1
CASMPFGQFNQPQHF,TRBV6-1,TRBJ1-5
CSARAGSSSSYEQYF,TRBV20-1,TRBJ2-7
CSATRTSGLDEQYF,TRBV20-1,TRBJ2-7
CASSGGLAAPYEQYF,TRBV11-2,TRBJ2-7
CASSLVGRGSGTLYNEQFF,TRBV7-2,TRBJ2-1
CASSPLAGGPSHEQFF,TRBV5-4,TRBJ2-1
CAMAEDRTDTQYF,TRBV10-3,TRBJ2-3
CASSLDSPGGNTIYF,TRBV6-2/TRBV6-3,TRBJ1-3
CASSVTGPNQPQHF,TRBV2,TRBJ1-5
CASSPPKRDAAEGSEQYF,TRBV18,TRBJ2-7
CASSPSVSYPETQYF,TRBV7-9,TRBJ2-5
CASSNLMYGTEAFF,TRBV7-6,TRBJ1-1
CASSQEGTSGAVTDTQYF,TRBV3-1,TRBJ2-3
CASSELGHSRMQKYF,TRBV2,TRBJ2-3
CASSPTAGTGTGVNTEAFF,TRBV9,TRBJ1-1
CASSLRRGEQYF,TRBV7-9,TRBJ2-7
CASSNGWGSGNTDTQYF,TRBV28,TRBJ2-3
CASSNPEDRDEQYF,TRBV19,TRBJ2-7
CASSWQGAQNGYTF,TRBV5-6,TRBJ1-2
CAIRTSLGATDTQYF,TRBV10-3,TRBJ2-3
CASRRLAGAVLNNEQFF,TRBV6-2/TRBV6-3,TRBJ2-1
CSAISPDRYGYTF,TRBV20-1,TRBJ1-2
CASSSDRVGSPLHF,TRBV6-1,TRBJ1-6
CASSPSYGSTDTQYF,TRBV3-1,TRBJ2-3
CSAVIPPQETQYF,TRBV20-1,TRBJ2-5
CASSFGQGEYGYTF,TRBV11-2,TRBJ1-2
CASSIVLAQGYTF,TRBV19,TRBJ1-2
CASSWSGQSSYNEQFF,TRBV5-4,TRBJ2-1
CASSKKGGLGRPQHF,TRBV21-1,TRBJ1-5
CASSQDLSGFPRAGAFF,TRBV3-1,TRBJ1-1
CASSGLAPNTGELFF,TRBV12-3/TRBV12-4,TRBJ2-2
CASSLGEIRTAGSKETQYF,TRBV7-9,TRBJ2-5
CASSFNGGLNQPQHF,TRBV12-3/TRBV12-4,TRBJ1-5
CASSAGTDWGYTF,TRBV7-9,TRBJ1-2
CASSEGSEGGYTF,TRBV2,TRBJ1-2
CAWRDRGVEKLFF,TRBV30,TRBJ1-4
CASSLGPTAEAFF,TRBV6-6,TRBJ1-1
CASSSPSPQGRYNYGYTF,TRBV12-3/TRBV12-4,TRBJ1-2
CSARAVNTGELFF,TRBV20-1,TRBJ2-2
CATSDLASGSTDTQYF,TRBV24-1,TRBJ2-3